This T cell receptor beta chain is from a study of blood T cell repertoires in COVID-19. Across the whole study: COVID-19 samples collected from the United States, Italy and Spain covered acute and convalescent phases. From T cells, B-cell-depleted T cells, or PBMCs came the material, which was cDNA or gDNA.

Authors' processing steps: Amplified reference gene primers provided the basis for estimating nucleated cell counts. Clones were sequenced by immunoSEQ multiplex PCR, and TCRdb holds only the in-frame ones, with some missing. Clone size and V and J calls were adopted from that table, with D and trimming inferred from the DNA. The sample includes approximately 270,000 clones, around 82% seen only once; the top ten take about a sixth. The Seattle site enrolled patients during active infection and followed them longitudinally. Trimming removed 4 bases from V and 0 bases from J, with 13 bases in between. The germline V gene has CDR1 LNHDA and CDR2 SQIVND (reference sequence). CDR3 length: 16 amino acids.

The source is a person aged 70 to 85 with COVID-19, enrolled during active disease. The J gene is TRBJ1-5, the V gene TRBV19, with D possibly TRBD1 on 6 matching bases. Specimen: peripheral blood. The CDR3 DNA reads TGTGCCAGTAGTAAACGCCGGACAGATAGCAATCAGCCCCAGCATTTT. Amino acids: CASSKRRTDSNQPQHF.